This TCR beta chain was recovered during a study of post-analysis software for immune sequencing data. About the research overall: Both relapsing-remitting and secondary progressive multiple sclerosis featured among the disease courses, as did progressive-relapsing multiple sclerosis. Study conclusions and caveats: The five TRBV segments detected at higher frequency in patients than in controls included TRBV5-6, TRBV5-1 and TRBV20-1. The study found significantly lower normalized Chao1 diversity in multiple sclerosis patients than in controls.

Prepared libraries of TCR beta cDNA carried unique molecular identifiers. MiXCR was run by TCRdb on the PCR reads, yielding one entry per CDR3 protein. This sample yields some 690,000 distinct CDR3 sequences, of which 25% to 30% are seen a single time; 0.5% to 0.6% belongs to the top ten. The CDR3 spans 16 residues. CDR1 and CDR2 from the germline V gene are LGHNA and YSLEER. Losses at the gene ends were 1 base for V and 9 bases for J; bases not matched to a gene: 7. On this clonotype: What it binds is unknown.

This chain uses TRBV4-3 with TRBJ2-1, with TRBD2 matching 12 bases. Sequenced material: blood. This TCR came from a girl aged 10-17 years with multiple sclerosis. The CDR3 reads CASSQAMTSGRREQFF. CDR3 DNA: TGCGCCAGCAGCCAAGCTATGACTAGCGGGAGACGTGAGCAGTTCTTC.